What follows describes a single T cell receptor beta chain. Antigen specificity is unknown. CD45RO negativity and positive selection for CCR7 defined naive CD8 cells, a population that excluded terminally differentiated effector memory CD45RA+ cells. The donors were adults (healthy and HIV-negative) with no recent acute infections or vaccinations. Nashville, Tennessee was home to all donors, who were Caucasian adults. The assay was immunoSEQ multiplex PCR, and TCRdb's table has in-frame clones only and misses some. Of around 2.1 million clones in the sample, about 93% were seen once. These data are taken from a study of shared clonotypes between healthy human individuals. General study findings and limits: Deeper or shallower sequencing was expected to change how clonotypes are shared among donors. The study found roughly 5.3% of naive CD4 clonotypes shared across several donors.

The germline V gene encodes CDR1 MNHNY and CDR2 SVGAGI (reference sequence). Losses at the gene ends were 2 bases for V and 7 bases for J; bases not matched to a gene: 10. This CDR3 is 16 amino acids long. The sample was naive CD8+ T cells from PBMCs. The sequence was obtained from a man in his late teens or twenties in good health. Some clones in this sample may be carry-over from other donors' samples. This chain uses TRBV6-6 with TRBJ2-1; 8 positions agree with TRBD1. CDR3 bases: TGTGCCAGCAGTTACCCCCCGCAGGGGGCGCGGAATGAGCAGTTCTTC. Residues: CASSYPPQGARNEQFF.